This T cell receptor (beta chain) was profiled in a study of Ad26.COV2.S vaccination and SARS-CoV-2 variants. Treatment here: around 19 received Ad26.COV2.S at low or high dose, single or two shots; five or six received placebo; per-sample allocation not given. Sampling happened 63 days after the first vaccine or placebo injection. The trim removed 4 bases at V and 5 bases at J, leaving 15 bases unmatched. Germline assignment: CDR1 SGHRS and CDR2 YFSETQ. This CDR3 region has 19 residues. A remark on this clone: Its antigen is as yet unknown.

Study findings and constraints: Researchers reported similar non-spike TCR breadth in vaccine and placebo recipients. After vaccination, substantial breadth of spike-specific CD8+ and CD4+ responses was reported.

Profiled with immunoSEQ multiplex PCR; TCRdb holds only in-frame clones, not every one. Of about 240,000 clones in the sample, approximately 88% were seen once. The sequencing used peripheral blood, collected in a trial of Ad26.COV2.S vaccine versus placebo. The sequence was obtained from a person aged 18-65 years who received the Ad26.COV2.S COVID-19 vaccine or a placebo. The chain combines TRBV5-1 with TRBJ2-7; 16 nucleotides line up with TRBD2. CDR3 amino acids: CASSHAVPGLAGGPHEQYF. CDR3 bases: TGCGCCAGCAGCCACGCCGTCCCGGGACTAGCGGGAGGGCCCCACGAGCAGTACTTC.